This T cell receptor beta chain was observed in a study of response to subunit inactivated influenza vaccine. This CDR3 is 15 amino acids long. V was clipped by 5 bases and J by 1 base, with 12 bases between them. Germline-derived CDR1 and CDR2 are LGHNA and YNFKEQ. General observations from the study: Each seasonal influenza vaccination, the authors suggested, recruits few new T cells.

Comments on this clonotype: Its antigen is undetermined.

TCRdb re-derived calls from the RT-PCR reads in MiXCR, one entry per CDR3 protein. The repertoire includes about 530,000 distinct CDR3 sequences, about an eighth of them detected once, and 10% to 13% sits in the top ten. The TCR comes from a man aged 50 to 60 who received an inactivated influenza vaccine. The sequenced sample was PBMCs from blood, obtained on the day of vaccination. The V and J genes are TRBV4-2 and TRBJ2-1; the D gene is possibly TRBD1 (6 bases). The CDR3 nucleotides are TGTGCCAGCAGCGGGGACATTTTATCCTACAATGAGCAGTTCTTC. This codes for CASSGDILSYNEQFF.